The 23 T cell receptor beta chains presented below share a single source sample, sequenced in a study of CD8 T cells in ankylosing spondylitis. Via MiXCR, TCRdb re-called the 5' RACE reads, giving one row per CDR3 protein. This sample has some 140,000 distinct CDR3 sequences, with approximately 9.2% found just once. Sequencing input: synovial fluid, either unsorted or a sorted T cell fraction (not recorded which). Every receptor here comes from a male donor with ankylosing spondylitis.

This clonotype occurred many times. This chain uses TRBV9 with TRBJ1-1; D remains unclear. The CDR3 sequence is 14 residues long. CDR1 and CDR2 from the germline V gene are SGDLS and YYNGEE. V lost 5 bases and J lost 1, with 12 bases in between. The CDR3 loop reads CASSYDGSNTEAFF. CDR3 nucleotide sequence: TGTGCCAGCAGTTACGATGGATCGAACACTGAAGCTTTCTTT.

The chain employs TRBV12-3 or TRBV12-4 and TRBJ2-5; 9 bases match TRBD1. This CDR3 region has 15 residues. J gave up 2 bases and V 7 bases, and 8 bases lay outside the gene matches. Here the CDR3 reads CASTNWDRAQETQYF. The CDR3 nucleotides are TGTGCCAGCACCAATTGGGACAGGGCTCAAGAGACCCAGTACTTC.

This clonotype was picked up many times. V and J are TRBV6-2 or TRBV6-3 and TRBJ2-1, with a weak D call TRBD1 (5 bases). CDR1 and CDR2 (germline): MNHEY, SVGEGT. This CDR3 contains 14 residues. Trimming shortened V by 8 bases and J by 1 base, and 12 bases separated the two germline ends. The CDR3 protein is CASGSRASYNEQFF. DNA for the CDR3: TGTGCCAGCGGTAGCAGGGCATCCTACAATGAGCAGTTCTTC.

This clonotype was counted many times. This chain links TRBV29-1 with TRBJ2-7; D call uncertain. Trimming left V 2 bases short and J 2 bases short, with 10 bases between. The CDR3 runs to 13 residues. Germline assignment: CDR1 SQVTM and CDR2 ANQGSEA. The CDR3 DNA is TGCAGCGTTGAAAGGTACGGGCCCTACGAGCAGTACTTC. It encodes CSVERYGPYEQYF.

This clonotype has at least ten counts. This sequence joins TRBV7-8 and TRBJ2-5; 12 bases agree with TRBD2. The CDR3 has 15 residues. Trimming at V came to 6 bases and at J to 2 bases, leaving 4 bases not matched to a gene. Per germline, CDR1 SGHVS and CDR2 FQNEAQ. Here the CDR3 reads CASSQTSGRQETQYF. DNA for the CDR3: TGTGCCAGCAGTCAGACTAGCGGGAGACAAGAGACCCAGTACTTC.

This clonotype was counted ten times or more. The CDR3 region is CASSPYPTGSRFF. CDR3 bases: TGTGCCAGCAGTCCATATCCGACAGGGTCTCGGTTCTTC. This sequence joins TRBV6-2 or TRBV6-3 and TRBJ2-1, with 7 bases matching TRBD1. The CDR3 loop spans 13 amino acids. Germline loops: CDR1 MNHEY, CDR2 SVGEGT. The V gene end was trimmed by 5 bases and the J gene end by 15 bases; junction bases not matched to a gene: 13.

This clonotype was counted a few times. The rearrangement joins TRBV6-2 or TRBV6-3 to TRBJ2-5; 8 positions agree with TRBD2. Germline CDR1 and CDR2: MNHEY and SVGEGT. After removal of 2 bases from V and 5 bases from J, the junction contained 4 bases not matched to a gene. There are 14 residues in the CDR3. CDR3 sequence reads: CASSYLTSGETQYF. The CDR3 coding sequence is TGTGCCAGCAGTTACCTTACTAGCGGCGAGACCCAGTACTTC.

The chain combines TRBV2 with TRBJ1-1; TRBD1 might be the D (5 bases). Per the germline V gene, CDR1 is SNHLY and CDR2 is FYNNEI. The CDR3 sequence is 13 residues long. Trimming left V 2 bases short and J 2 bases short, with 6 bases between. CDR3 in DNA: TGTGCCAGCAGTGAAAGGGGAAACACTGAAGCTTTCTTT. This sequence encodes CASSERGNTEAFF.

This clonotype has a count of ten or more. The rearrangement uses TRBV7-3 and TRBJ2-7; 7 nucleotides match TRBD2. The CDR3 spans 16 residues. J gave up 0 bases and V 2 bases, and 7 bases lay outside the gene matches. Germline V CDR1 and CDR2: SGHTA, FQGTGA. CDR3 nucleotides: TGTGCCAGCAGCTTATTTCCCGGGGGGAGCTCCTACGAGCAGTACTTC. This sequence encodes CASSLFPGGSSYEQYF.

This clonotype appeared a few times. This chain uses TRBV29-1 with TRBJ1-1, with D perhaps TRBD1 (5 bases). The germline V and J ends were trimmed by 6 bases and 6 bases, with 20 bases remaining between them. CDR3 size: 14 residues. Germline V gene data show CDR1 as SQVTM and CDR2 as ANQGSEA. CDR3 coding DNA: TGCAGCGTGGACACTCTAACAGGTGTCGCTGAAGCTTTCTTT. Its translation is CSVDTLTGVAEAFF.

This clonotype has a count of ten or more. The genes are TRBV19 and TRBJ2-7; 8 bases match TRBD2. V lost 6 bases and J lost 4; bases outside the gene matches: 8. Germline CDR1 is LNHDA and CDR2 is SQIVND (reference sequence). The CDR3 length is 14 residues. The CDR3 is CASRSGTRRYEQYF. CDR3 DNA: TGTGCCAGTAGGTCCGGGACTAGGCGGTACGAGCAGTACTTC.

The table lists this clonotype with many counts. The V and J genes are TRBV7-8 and TRBJ2-3; 13 bases map to TRBD2. This CDR3 has 20 residues. Germline V gives CDR1 SGHVS, CDR2 FQNEAQ. J lost 6 bases, V lost 2 bases, and 17 bases had no gene match. The CDR3 sequence is CASSLWIGLAGDKNPDTQYF. As DNA, the CDR3 is TGTGCCAGCAGCTTATGGATCGGACTAGCGGGAGATAAAAACCCGGATACGCAGTATTTT. Drawing the rest from reference TRBV7-8 and TRBJ2-3, the complete variable domain is GAGVSQSPRYKVAKRGQDVALRCDPISGHVSLFWYQQALGQGPEFLTYFQNEAQLDKSGLPSDRFFAERPEGSVSTLKIQRTQQEDSAVYLCASSLWIGLAGDKNPDTQYFGPGTRLTVL.

This clonotype was observed at least ten times. The CDR3 reads CSASLGGRGETQYF. CDR3 nucleotides: TGCAGTGCTAGTCTTGGGGGGAGAGGGGAGACCCAGTACTTC. The genes are TRBV20-1 and TRBJ2-5; possible D gene TRBD2, 6 bases. With 3 bases removed from V and 5 bases from J, the gap between germline ends came to 16 bases. The CDR3 is 14 residues long. Per germline, CDR1 DFQATT and CDR2 SNEGSKA (reference sequence).

This clonotype showed up many times. The CDR3 DNA reads TGTGCTAGTGGTCTGGACATTAACCCCTACAATGAGCAGTTCTTC. Protein product: CASGLDINPYNEQFF. V is TRBV12-5 and J is TRBJ2-1, with a weak D call TRBD1 (5 bases). CDR1 and CDR2 (germline): LGHNT, FRNRAP. The CDR3 contains 15 residues. The V end was cut by 5 bases, the J end by 2 bases, with 13 bases between.

CDR3 DNA sequence: TGTGCCACCAGCAGAGATAGGGGGTCCTACAATGAGCAGTTCTTC. Its translation is CATSRDRGSYNEQFF. The chain joins TRBV15 to TRBJ2-1; possibly TRBD1 for D (6 bases). The CDR3 extends over 15 amino acids. V lost 0 bases, J lost 1 base, and 7 bases lay in between. The germline V gene has CDR1 LNHNV and CDR2 YYDKDF (reference sequence).

In this sample, this clonotype turned up many times. The chain uses TRBV12-3 or TRBV12-4 and TRBJ1-6; D is uncertain. The V end lost 1 base, the J end lost 9 bases, and 4 bases lay between the germline ends. The CDR3 loop spans 12 amino acids. As DNA, the CDR3 is TGTGCCAGCAGTTTAGAGGGTTCACCCCTCCACTTT. It encodes CASSLEGSPLHF.

This clonotype was detected ten times or more. V and J are TRBV29-1 and TRBJ2-1; D remains ambiguous. Trimming took off 4 bases at V and 12 bases at J, with 25 bases between the two ends. In germline, CDR1 is SQVTM, CDR2 ANQGSEA. The CDR3 sequence is 15 residues long. The DNA of the CDR3 is TGCAGCGTTGTCGGAACCTTAGGGAAACAATTGTCGCAGTTCTTC. It yields the protein CSVVGTLGKQLSQFF.

This clonotype was counted a few times. This rearrangement joins TRBV7-2 to TRBJ1-1; 7 positions agree with TRBD1. After removal of 2 bases from V and 3 bases from J, the junction contained 6 bases not matched to a gene. Germline CDR1 SGHTA, CDR2 FQGNSA. This CDR3 is 15 amino acids long. This CDR3 reads CASSLKPGGDTEAFF. The DNA for the CDR3 is TGTGCCAGCAGCTTAAAGCCAGGGGGGGACACTGAAGCTTTCTTT.

Many counts were recorded for this clonotype. The chain carries TRBV5-1 and TRBJ1-6; D is unclear. Deletions cut 1 base from V and 9 bases from J, with 17 bases between. Germline V gene lookup returns CDR1 SGHRS and CDR2 YFSETQ. This CDR3 spans 16 amino acids. CDR3 loop: CASSLLAASDGSPLHF. DNA of the CDR3: TGCGCCAGCAGCTTGTTGGCAGCCAGCGACGGTTCACCCCTCCACTTT.

This clonotype was picked up many times. The chain links TRBV7-2 to TRBJ1-2; TRBD1 matches 9 bases. The germline gives CDR1 SGHTA, CDR2 FQGNSA. V was clipped by 3 bases and J by 8 bases; unmatched bases: 7. The CDR3 spans 14 residues. CDR3 nucleotide sequence: TGTGCCAGCAGCTTGGGACAGGGTGTAGGGGGCTACACCTTC. This gives the protein CASSLGQGVGGYTF.

This clonotype was found many times. This chain connects TRBV5-5 to TRBJ1-1, with 8 bases matching TRBD1. The CDR3 loop spans 15 amino acids. After removal of 2 bases from V and 3 bases from J, the junction contained 6 bases not matched to a gene. The germline CDR1 and CDR2 sequences are SGHKS and YYEKEE (reference sequence). The CDR3 sequence: CASSFIVTGDTEAFF. CDR3 DNA sequence: TGTGCCAGCAGCTTTATCGTGACAGGGGACACTGAAGCTTTCTTT.

The chain is built from TRBV4-3 and TRBJ2-4; D not resolved. The germline V gene encodes CDR1 LGHNA and CDR2 YSLEER. The ends were cut back, 0 bases at V and 0 bases at J, with 12 bases in the middle. The CDR3 runs to 17 residues. The CDR3 DNA sequence: TGCGCCAGCAGCCAAGACGGTTTTGGGTTAGCCAAAAACATTCAGTACTTC. Amino acid sequence: CASSQDGFGLAKNIQYF.

This clonotype appeared many times. The chain joins TRBV7-9 to TRBJ2-3; D not certain. Germline V CDR1 and CDR2: SEHNR, FQNEAQ (reference sequence). V shed 0 bases and J shed 0 bases, with 4 bases lying between them. There are 14 residues in the CDR3. CDR3 amino acids: CASSLASSTDTQYF. The CDR3, as DNA: TGTGCCAGCAGCTTAGCGTCGAGCACAGATACGCAGTATTTT.